This entry is about one TCR beta chain. What antigen it recognizes has not been identified. No qualities accompany the bases; no much larger clone lies one base away. The library was made by the immunoSEQ multiplex PCR assay. TCRdb limited this immuneACCESS table to in-frame rearrangements with V and J called. A share of clones is missing; checked studies link under half to unresolved V genes, and the rest is unexplained. The sample table shows about 53,000 clones, and around 90% are seen once. Roughly an eighth of the sample is taken by the ten largest. These data belong to a study of control samples from healthy donors and cancer patients (TCRdb year 2020). Here V drops 0 bases and J drops 5 bases, and the junction holds 9 bases not matched to any gene. Counted from cysteine to phenylalanine, this CDR3 has 19 amino acids. Just CDR3 DNA is preserved here, 57 bases in frame from base 1. Looking up the germline V gene (reference sequence) yields CDR1 SGHNT and CDR2 YYREEE.

In this chain, TRBV5-4 is recombined with TRBJ2-3; 16 middle bases align to TRBD2. This TCR was sampled from a man aged 60 to 69 with head and neck cancer. The specimen sequenced was PBMCs. The base sequence is TGTGCCAGCAGCTTGGTCCCGGGACTAGCGGGGGGGACGGGAGATACGCAGTATTTT. Translation gives CASSLVPGLAGGTGDTQYF.